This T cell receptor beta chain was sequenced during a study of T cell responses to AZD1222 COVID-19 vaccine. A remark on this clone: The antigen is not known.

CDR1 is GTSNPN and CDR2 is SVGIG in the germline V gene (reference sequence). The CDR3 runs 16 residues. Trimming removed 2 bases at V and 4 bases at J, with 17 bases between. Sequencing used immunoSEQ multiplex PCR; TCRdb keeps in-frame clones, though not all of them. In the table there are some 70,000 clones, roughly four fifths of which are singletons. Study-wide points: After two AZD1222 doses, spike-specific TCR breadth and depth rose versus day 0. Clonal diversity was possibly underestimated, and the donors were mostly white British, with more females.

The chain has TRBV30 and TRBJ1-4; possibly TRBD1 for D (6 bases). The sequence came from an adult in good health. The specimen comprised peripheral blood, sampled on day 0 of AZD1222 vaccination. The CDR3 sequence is CAWSIGGARSNEKLFF. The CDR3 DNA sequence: TGTGCCTGGAGTATCGGGGGGGCTAGGAGTAATGAAAAACTGTTTTTT.